This TCR beta chain stems from a study of blood T cell repertoires in COVID-19. Study context: Samples taken during acute and convalescent COVID-19 were collected in the United States, Italy and Spain. The cDNA or gDNA used as material had been derived from T cells, B-cell-depleted T cells, or PBMCs.

The CDR3 is 15 residues long. J lost 3 bases, V lost 3 bases, and 5 bases had no gene match. CDR1 is KGHDR, CDR2 SFDVKD, per germline. Methods used by the authors: For nucleated cells, counts were estimated from reference gene primer amplification. TCRdb's copy holds only in-frame clones and misses some; the assay was immunoSEQ multiplex PCR. V and J calls and clone size are those listed in that table; D and trimming were worked out from the DNA. The sample holds fewer than 45,000 clones, over 80% seen once. The source is a human donor in a cohort sampled during active COVID-19. Sequenced: peripheral blood. This sequence joins TRBV24-1 and TRBJ1-1, with 8 bases lining up with TRBD1. The CDR3 DNA reads TGTGCCACCAGTGATCCTGGGACAGGAGACACTGAAGCTTTCTTT. Its translation: CATSDPGTGDTEAFF.